This TCR beta chain was profiled in a study of chemoradiotherapy in HPV16-positive cancers. Study findings and constraints: Non-HPV-specific T cells did not expand in tumors during treatment, whereas candidate HPV-specific clones and E7-related motifs did.

A note on this clone: Its antigen remains unknown.

Trimming removed 5 bases at V and 3 bases at J, with 13 bases between. The length of the CDR3 is 14 residues. Germline V gives CDR1 SEHNR, CDR2 FQNEAQ (reference sequence). The assay was immunoSEQ multiplex PCR, and TCRdb's table has in-frame clones only and misses some. The sample has some 19,000 clones; about 90% are singletons. The sample in question was blood, obtained from a patient who underwent chemoradiotherapy. The clonotype was recovered from a human donor with HPV-associated anogenital cancer. The genes are TRBV7-9 and TRBJ1-1; D perhaps matches TRBD1 (6 bases). Here the CDR3 reads CASSPPGGHTEAFF. CDR3 nucleotide sequence: TGTGCCAGCAGCCCACCCGGGGGCCACACTGAAGCTTTCTTT.